The clone carrying this T cell receptor (beta chain) was seen ten or more times. The antigen remains unidentified. This record belongs to a study of Graves' ophthalmopathy and Graves' hyperthyroidism. Overall study: Peripheral blood sampling occurred at initial diagnosis, before any treatment.

From RNA, the CDR3 regions of TCR beta chains were amplified and sequenced. HTBI primers were employed in first-round RT-PCR, then a second-round multiplex PCR followed. TCRdb re-derived calls from the multiplex PCR reads in MiXCR, one entry per CDR3 protein. Of roughly 160,000 distinct CDR3 sequences listed, 39% are singletons. Ophthalmopathy cases showed moderate-to-severe activity, scoring CAS ≥3 and NOSPECS ≥4, with duration under 3 months. The CDR3 is 14 residues long. Trimming took 2 bases from V and 0 from J, leaving 5 bases between them. The germline CDR1 and CDR2 sequences are MDHEN and SYDVKM. General observations from the study: Most expanded clonotypes from thyroid (those above 0.001 frequency) were also found in blood.

The sample taken for sequencing was peripheral blood. J is TRBJ2-4 and V is TRBV28; unclear D gene. This TCR was sampled from a man aged 30-40 years with Graves' ophthalmopathy. The CDR3 DNA is TGTGCCAGCAGTTTACGAGTAGCCAAAAACATTCAGTACTTC. Its translation is CASSLRVAKNIQYF.